This entry is about one T cell receptor beta chain. V was pared by 1 base and J by 4 bases, with 1 base of the junction left unmatched. The germline V gene has CDR1 SGHTA and CDR2 FQGNSA. The CDR3 has 15 residues. Repertoires were generated with immunoSEQ multiplex PCR, while TCRdb's copy carries only in-frame clones and drops some. The table includes 200,000 to 250,000 clones, around 90% detected once. This specimen belongs to a study of blood T cell repertoires in COVID-19. Study-level information: COVID-19 samples, acute and convalescent, were from the United States, Italy and Spain.

This TCR derives from a young man with COVID-19, enrolled during active disease. Material for sequencing was peripheral blood. The chain links TRBV7-2 to TRBJ2-2; 9 positions match TRBD2. This CDR3 is CASSLVAGVTGELFF. As DNA, the CDR3 is TGTGCCAGCAGCTTAGTAGCGGGAGTCACCGGGGAGCTGTTTTTT. Using reference TRBV7-2 and TRBJ2-2 for the parts outside the CDR3, the full variable domain is GAGVSQSPSNKVTEKGKDVELRCDPISGHTALYWYRQSLGQGLEFLIYFQGNSAPDKSGLPSDRFSAERTGGSVSTLTIQRTQQEDSAVYLCASSLVAGVTGELFFGEGSRLTVL.